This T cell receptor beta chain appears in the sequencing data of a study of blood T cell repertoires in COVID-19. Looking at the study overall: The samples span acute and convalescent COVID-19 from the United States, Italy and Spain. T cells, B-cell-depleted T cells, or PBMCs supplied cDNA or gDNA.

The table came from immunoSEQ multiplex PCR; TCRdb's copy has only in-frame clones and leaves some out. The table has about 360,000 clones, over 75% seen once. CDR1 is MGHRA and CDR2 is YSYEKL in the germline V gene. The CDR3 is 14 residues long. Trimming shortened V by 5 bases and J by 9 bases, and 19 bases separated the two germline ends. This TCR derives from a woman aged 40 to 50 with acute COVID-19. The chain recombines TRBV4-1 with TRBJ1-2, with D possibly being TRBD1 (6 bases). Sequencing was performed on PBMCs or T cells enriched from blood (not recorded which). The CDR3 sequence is CASSTLVAGARYTF. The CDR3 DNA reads TGCGCCAGCAGCACTCTGGTGGCAGGGGCTCGCTACACCTTC.